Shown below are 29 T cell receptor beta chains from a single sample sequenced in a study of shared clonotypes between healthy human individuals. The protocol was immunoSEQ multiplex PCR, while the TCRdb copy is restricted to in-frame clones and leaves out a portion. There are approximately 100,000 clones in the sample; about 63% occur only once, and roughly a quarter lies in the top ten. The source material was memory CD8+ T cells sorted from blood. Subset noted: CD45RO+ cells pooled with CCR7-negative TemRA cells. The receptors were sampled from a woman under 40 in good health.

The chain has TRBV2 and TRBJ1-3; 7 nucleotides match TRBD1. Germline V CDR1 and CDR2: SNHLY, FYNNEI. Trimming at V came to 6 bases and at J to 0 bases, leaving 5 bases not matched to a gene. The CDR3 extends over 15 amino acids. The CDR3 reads CASRTGIFSGNTIYF. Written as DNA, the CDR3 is TGTGCCAGCAGGACAGGGATCTTCTCTGGAAACACCATATATTTT.

The CDR3 loop is CASSSDYVRNEQFF. CDR3 in DNA: TGTGCCAGCAGCTCAGACTATGTCCGGAATGAGCAGTTCTTC. J is TRBJ2-1 and V is TRBV7-2; possibly TRBD2 for D (5 bases). There are 14 residues in the CDR3. Trimming shortened V by 4 bases and J by 7 bases, and 14 bases separated the two germline ends. Germline V gene lookup returns CDR1 SGHTA and CDR2 FQGNSA.

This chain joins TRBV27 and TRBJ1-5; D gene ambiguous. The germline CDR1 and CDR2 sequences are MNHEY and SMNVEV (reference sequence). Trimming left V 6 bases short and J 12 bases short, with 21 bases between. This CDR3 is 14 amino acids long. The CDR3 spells CASRPQVSVGLQHF. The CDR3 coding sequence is TGTGCCAGCAGGCCCCAAGTCAGCGTAGGGCTCCAGCATTTT.

CDR3 bases: TGTGCCAGCAGTGCAGAGGGGACGAACACTGAAGCTTTCTTT. Translating gives CASSAEGTNTEAFF. This chain links TRBV6-4 with TRBJ1-1, with a tentative D call TRBD1 (5 bases). Deletions cut 4 bases from V and 1 base from J, with 10 bases between. CDR1 is MRHNA and CDR2 is SNTAGT in the germline V gene. This CDR3 is built from 14 residues.

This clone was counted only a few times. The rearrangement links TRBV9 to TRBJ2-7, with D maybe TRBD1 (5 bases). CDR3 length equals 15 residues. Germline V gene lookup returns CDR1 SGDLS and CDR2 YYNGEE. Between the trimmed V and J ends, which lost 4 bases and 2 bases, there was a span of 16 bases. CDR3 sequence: CASSPTLDSPYEQYF. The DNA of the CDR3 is TGTGCCAGCAGCCCAACACTCGACAGTCCCTACGAGCAGTACTTC. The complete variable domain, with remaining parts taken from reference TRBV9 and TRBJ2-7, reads DSGVTQTPKHLITATGQRVTLRCSPRSGDLSVYWYQQSLDQGLQFLIQYYNGEERAKGNILERFSAQQFPDLHSELNLSSLELGDSALYFCASSPTLDSPYEQYFGPGTRLTVT.

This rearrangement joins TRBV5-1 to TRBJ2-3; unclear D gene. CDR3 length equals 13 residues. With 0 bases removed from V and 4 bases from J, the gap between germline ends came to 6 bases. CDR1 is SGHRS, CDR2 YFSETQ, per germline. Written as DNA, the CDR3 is TGCGCCAGCAGCTTGGCTAAGGCAGATACGCAGTATTTT. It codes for CASSLAKADTQYF.

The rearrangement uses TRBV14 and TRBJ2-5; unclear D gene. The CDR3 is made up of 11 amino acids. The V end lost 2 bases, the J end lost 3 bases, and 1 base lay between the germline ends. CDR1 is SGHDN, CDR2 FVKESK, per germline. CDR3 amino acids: CASSQKETQYF. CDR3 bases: TGTGCCAGCAGCCAAAAAGAGACCCAGTACTTC. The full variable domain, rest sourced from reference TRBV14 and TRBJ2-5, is EAGVTQFPSHSVIEKGQTVTLRCDPISGHDNLYWYRRVMGKEIKFLLHFVKESKQDESGMPNNRFLAERTGGTYSTLKVQPAELEDSGVYFCASSQKETQYFGPGTRLLVL.

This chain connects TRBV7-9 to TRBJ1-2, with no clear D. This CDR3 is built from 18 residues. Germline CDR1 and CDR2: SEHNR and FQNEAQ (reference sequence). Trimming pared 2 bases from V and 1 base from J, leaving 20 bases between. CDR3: CASSLIGAGIPLNYGYTF. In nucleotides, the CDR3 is TGTGCCAGCAGCTTAATAGGAGCCGGGATCCCTCTTAACTATGGCTACACCTTC.

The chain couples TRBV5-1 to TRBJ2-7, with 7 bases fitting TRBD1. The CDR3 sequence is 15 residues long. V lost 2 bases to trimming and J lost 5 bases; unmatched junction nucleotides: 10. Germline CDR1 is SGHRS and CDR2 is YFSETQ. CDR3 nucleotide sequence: TGCGCCAGCAGCTTTAACAGGGGTTTTGGCGACGAGCAGTACTTC. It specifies CASSFNRGFGDEQYF.

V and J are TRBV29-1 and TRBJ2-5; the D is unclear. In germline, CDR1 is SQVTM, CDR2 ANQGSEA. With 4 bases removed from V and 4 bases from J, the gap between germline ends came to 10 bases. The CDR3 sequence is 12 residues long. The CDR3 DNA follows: TGCAGCGTTGTATTGGGCCGAGAGACCCAGTACTTC. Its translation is CSVVLGRETQYF.

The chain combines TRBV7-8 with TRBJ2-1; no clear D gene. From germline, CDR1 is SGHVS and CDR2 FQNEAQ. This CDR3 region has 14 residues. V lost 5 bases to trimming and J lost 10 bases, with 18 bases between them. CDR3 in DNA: TGTGCCAGCAGCCGAACTGAGCTCTGGTGGGAGCAGTTCTTC. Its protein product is CASSRTELWWEQFF.

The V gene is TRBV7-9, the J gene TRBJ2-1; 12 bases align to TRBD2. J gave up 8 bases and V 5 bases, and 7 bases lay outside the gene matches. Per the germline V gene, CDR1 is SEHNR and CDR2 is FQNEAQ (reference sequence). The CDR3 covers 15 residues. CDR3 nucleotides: TGTGCCAGCAGCGCCCCTAGCGGGAGGGTCCATGAGCAGTTCTTC. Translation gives CASSAPSGRVHEQFF.

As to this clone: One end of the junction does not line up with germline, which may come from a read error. The CDR3 coding sequence is TGCGCCAGCAACCAAGAGGACAGGCCCGAGACCCAGTACTTC. Protein product: CASNQEDRPETQYF. J is TRBJ2-5 and V is TRBV4-1; 7 positions agree with TRBD1. This CDR3 has 14 residues. Germline CDR1 is MGHRA and CDR2 is YSYEKL.

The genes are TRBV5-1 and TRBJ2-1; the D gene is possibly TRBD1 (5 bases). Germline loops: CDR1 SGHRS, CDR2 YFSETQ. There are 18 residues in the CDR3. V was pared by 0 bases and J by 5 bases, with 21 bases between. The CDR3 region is CASSLALAGSPVNNEQFF. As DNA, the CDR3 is TGCGCCAGCAGCTTGGCCCTGGCAGGGTCCCCAGTTAACAATGAGCAGTTCTTC.

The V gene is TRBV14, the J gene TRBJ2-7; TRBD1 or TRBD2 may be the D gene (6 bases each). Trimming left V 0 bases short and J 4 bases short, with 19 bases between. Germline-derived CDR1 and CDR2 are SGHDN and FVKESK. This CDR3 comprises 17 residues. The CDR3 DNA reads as TGTGCCAGCAGCCAAGATCCCGGGAGAAGGACAGTATACGAGCAGTACTTC. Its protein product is CASSQDPGRRTVYEQYF.

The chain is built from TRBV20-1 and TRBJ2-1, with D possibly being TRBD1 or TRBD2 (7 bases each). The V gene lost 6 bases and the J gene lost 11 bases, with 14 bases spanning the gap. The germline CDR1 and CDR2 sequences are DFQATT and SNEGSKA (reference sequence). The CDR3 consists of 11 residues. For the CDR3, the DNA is TGCAGTGCCCGCAGGGGGGGAAAGCAGTTCTTC. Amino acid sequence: CSARRGGKQFF.

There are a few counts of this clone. CDR3 nucleotide sequence: TGTGCCAGCTCATTACAGGGCGCGGAGCAGTACTTC. Encoded protein: CASSLQGAEQYF. The chain employs TRBV18 and TRBJ2-7; a weak D match, TRBD1 (6 bases). CDR3 size: 12 residues. Germline CDR1 and CDR2: KGHSH and LQKENI. With 5 bases removed from V and 7 bases from J, the gap between germline ends came to 12 bases.

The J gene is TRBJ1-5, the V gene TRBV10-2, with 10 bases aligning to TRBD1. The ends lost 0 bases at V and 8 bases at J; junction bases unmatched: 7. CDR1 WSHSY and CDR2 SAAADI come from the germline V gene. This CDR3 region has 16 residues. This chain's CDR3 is CASSESMDRGGEPQHF. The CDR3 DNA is TGCGCCAGCAGTGAGTCGATGGACAGGGGGGGAGAGCCCCAGCATTTT.

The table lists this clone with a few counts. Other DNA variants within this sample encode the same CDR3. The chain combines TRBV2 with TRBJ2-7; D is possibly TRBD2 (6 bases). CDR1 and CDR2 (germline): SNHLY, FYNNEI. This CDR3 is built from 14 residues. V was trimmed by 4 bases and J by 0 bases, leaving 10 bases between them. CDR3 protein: CASSGETSSYEQYF. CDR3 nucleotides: TGTGCCAGCAGTGGAGAGACTAGCTCCTACGAGCAGTACTTC.

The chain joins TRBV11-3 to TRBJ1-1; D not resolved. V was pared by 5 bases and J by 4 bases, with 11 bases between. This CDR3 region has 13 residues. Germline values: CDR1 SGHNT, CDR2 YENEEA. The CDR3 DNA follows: TGTGCCAGCAGCCTTGCGGTTGGCACTGAAGCTTTCTTT. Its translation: CASSLAVGTEAFF.

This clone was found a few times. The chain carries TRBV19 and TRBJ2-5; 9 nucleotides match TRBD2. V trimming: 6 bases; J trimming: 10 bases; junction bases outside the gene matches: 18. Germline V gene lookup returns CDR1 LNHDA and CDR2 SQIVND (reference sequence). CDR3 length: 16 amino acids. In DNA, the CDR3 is TGTGCCAGTAGCCCCTGGGGGAGTTACCCTAGCGGGGACCAGTACTTC. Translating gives CASSPWGSYPSGDQYF.

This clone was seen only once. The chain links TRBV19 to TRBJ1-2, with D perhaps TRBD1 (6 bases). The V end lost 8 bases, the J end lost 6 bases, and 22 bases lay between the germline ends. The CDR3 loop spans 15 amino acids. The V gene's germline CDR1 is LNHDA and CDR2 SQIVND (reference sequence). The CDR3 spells CASHRALRGYDGYTF. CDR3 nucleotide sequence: TGTGCCAGTCACAGGGCCCTGCGGGGGTACGATGGCTACACCTTC.

CDR3 region: CASSLVAEISYNEQFF. Here the CDR3 DNA reads TGCGCCAGCAGCTTGGTAGCGGAGATTTCCTACAATGAGCAGTTCTTC. The chain has TRBV5-1 and TRBJ2-1; possible D gene TRBD2, 6 bases. The germline V gene encodes CDR1 SGHRS and CDR2 YFSETQ. With 0 bases removed from V and 1 base from J, the gap between germline ends came to 11 bases. This CDR3 is 16 amino acids long.

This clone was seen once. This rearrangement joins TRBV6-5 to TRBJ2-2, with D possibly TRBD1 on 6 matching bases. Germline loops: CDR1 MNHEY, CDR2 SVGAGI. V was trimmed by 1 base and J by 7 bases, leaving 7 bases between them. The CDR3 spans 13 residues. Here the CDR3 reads CASSYWTVGELFF. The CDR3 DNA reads TGTGCCAGCAGTTACTGGACAGTCGGGGAGCTGTTTTTT.

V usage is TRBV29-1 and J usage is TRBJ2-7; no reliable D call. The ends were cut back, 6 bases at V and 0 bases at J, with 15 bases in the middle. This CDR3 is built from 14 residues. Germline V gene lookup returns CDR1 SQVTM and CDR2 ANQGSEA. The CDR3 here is CSVSYGHSSYEQYF. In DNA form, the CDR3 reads TGCAGCGTCTCGTACGGTCACAGCTCCTACGAGCAGTACTTC.

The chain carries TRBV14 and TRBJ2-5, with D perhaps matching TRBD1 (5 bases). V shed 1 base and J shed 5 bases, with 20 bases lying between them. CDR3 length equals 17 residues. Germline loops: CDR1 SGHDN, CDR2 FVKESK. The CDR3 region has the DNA TGTGCCAGCAGCCAAGTAGGGGAAGGGGCGTATCGTGAGACCCAGTACTTC. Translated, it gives CASSQVGEGAYRETQYF.

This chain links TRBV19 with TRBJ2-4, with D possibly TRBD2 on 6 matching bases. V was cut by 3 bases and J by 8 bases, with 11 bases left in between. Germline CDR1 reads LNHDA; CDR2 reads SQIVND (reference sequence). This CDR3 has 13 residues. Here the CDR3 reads CASSIFPGDIQYF. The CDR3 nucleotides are TGTGCCAGTAGTATTTTTCCGGGGGACATTCAGTACTTC.

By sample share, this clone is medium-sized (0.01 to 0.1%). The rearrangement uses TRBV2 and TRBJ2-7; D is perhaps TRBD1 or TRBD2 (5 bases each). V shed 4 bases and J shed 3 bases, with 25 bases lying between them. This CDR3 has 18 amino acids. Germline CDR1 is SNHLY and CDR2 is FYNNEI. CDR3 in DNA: TGTGCCAGCAGTGGAGGGTCTACCGACAGTAGCTTCATCTACGAGCAGTACTTC. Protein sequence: CASSGGSTDSSFIYEQYF.

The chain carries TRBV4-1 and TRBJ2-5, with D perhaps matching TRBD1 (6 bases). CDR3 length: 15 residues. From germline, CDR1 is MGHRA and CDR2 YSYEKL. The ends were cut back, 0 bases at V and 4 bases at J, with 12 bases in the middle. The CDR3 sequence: CASSQEQGAPETQYF. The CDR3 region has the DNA TGCGCCAGCAGCCAAGAACAGGGTGCACCAGAGACCCAGTACTTC.